These T cell receptor beta chains were read from a single sample in a study of regulatory T cells in long-lasting Graves disease. TCRdb re-derived calls from the multiplex PCR reads in MiXCR, one entry per CDR3 protein. This sample has 400,000 or so distinct CDR3 sequences, with less than 25% found just once. This specimen consisted of peripheral blood mononuclear cells (PBMCs), obtained when the disease was refractory, from a patient treated with antithyroid drugs. These TCRs come from a female donor with Graves disease. Both conserved end residues are part of each CDR3. Each record gives: clone size, J gene, V gene, D gene, CDR3 DNA, CDR3 protein. D genes are given only for firm matches. The size entry is marked missing in some rows and otherwise reads once, few, many or a size class.

clone_size: .
j_call: TRBJ2-1
v_call: TRBV7-2
d_call: TRBD2
cdr3_nt: TGTGCCAGCAGCTCCTCTAGCGGGAGGTACAATGAGCAGTTCTTC
cdr3_aa: CASSSSSGRYNEQFF

clone_size: few
j_call: TRBJ2-3
v_call: TRBV11-2
d_call: .
cdr3_nt: TGTGCCAGCAGCTTAGGGGCAGGGAGCACAGATACGCAGTATTTT
cdr3_aa: CASSLGAGSTDTQYF

clone_size: .
j_call: TRBJ2-3
v_call: TRBV10-3
d_call: TRBD1
cdr3_nt: TGTGCCATCAGGGCAGGGGGCGGCACAGATACGCAGTATTTT
cdr3_aa: CAIRAGGGTDTQYF

clone_size: many
j_call: TRBJ2-7
v_call: TRBV28
d_call: TRBD1
cdr3_nt: TGTGCCAGCAGTCCGGGACAGACCTCCTACGAGCAGTACTTC
cdr3_aa: CASSPGQTSYEQYF

clone_size: many
j_call: TRBJ2-5
v_call: TRBV27
d_call: TRBD1
cdr3_nt: TGTGCCAGCAGTTCGAGTCGACAGGGGTTTCCAGAGACCCAGTACTTC
cdr3_aa: CASSSSRQGFPETQYF

clone_size: many
j_call: TRBJ1-5
v_call: TRBV6-5
d_call: TRBD1
cdr3_nt: TGTGCCAGCAGTTACTCTACAGGGGGAGGTCAGCCCCAGCATTTT
cdr3_aa: CASSYSTGGGQPQHF

clone_size: few
j_call: TRBJ2-7
v_call: TRBV20-1
d_call: TRBD2
cdr3_nt: TGCAGTGCTGGGCCACTAGCGGGCCGCCCCTACGAGCAGTACTTC
cdr3_aa: CSAGPLAGRPYEQYF

clone_size: .
j_call: TRBJ2-7
v_call: TRBV3-1
d_call: TRBD2
cdr3_nt: TGTGCCAGCAGCCCGAGGTCGCCCGGGACTAGCGGATCAAACTACGAGCAGTACTTC
cdr3_aa: CASSPRSPGTSGSNYEQYF

clone_size: many
j_call: TRBJ2-5
v_call: TRBV6-1
d_call: TRBD2
cdr3_nt: TGTGCCAGCTCCAAACCCGGGACTAGTGAGTGGGAGACCCAGTACTTC
cdr3_aa: CASSKPGTSEWETQYF

clone_size: many
j_call: TRBJ2-5
v_call: TRBV12-3/TRBV12-4
d_call: .
cdr3_nt: TGTGCCAGCAGCCGAATCAGTAGAGAGACCCAGTACTTC
cdr3_aa: CASSRISRETQYF

clone_size: few
j_call: TRBJ2-1
v_call: TRBV10-3
d_call: TRBD2
cdr3_nt: TGTGCCACCAGACTAGCGGGAAGTTCCTACAATGAGCAGTTCTTC
cdr3_aa: CATRLAGSSYNEQFF

clone_size: .
j_call: TRBJ1-1
v_call: TRBV25-1
d_call: .
cdr3_nt: TGTGCCAGCAGTGAATCATCCGGACTGGGGGGTCGCACTGAAGCTTTCTTT
cdr3_aa: CASSESSGLGGRTEAFF

clone_size: many
j_call: TRBJ1-2
v_call: TRBV6-1
d_call: .
cdr3_nt: TGTGCCAGCAGTGATGACAGGCGAGGCTACACCTTC
cdr3_aa: CASSDDRRGYTF

clone_size: many
j_call: TRBJ1-1
v_call: TRBV2
d_call: .
cdr3_nt: TGTGCCAGCAGACCGGGACCAGGAAGCACTGAAGCTTTCTTT
cdr3_aa: CASRPGPGSTEAFF

clone_size: few
j_call: TRBJ2-7
v_call: TRBV6-5
d_call: .
cdr3_nt: TGTGCCAGCAGTTACGATCTGACGGGCCTTTACGAGCAGTACTTC
cdr3_aa: CASSYDLTGLYEQYF

clone_size: .
j_call: TRBJ2-5
v_call: TRBV9
d_call: TRBD1
cdr3_nt: TGTGCCAGCAGCGTTGGGACAGCCGGGGAGACCCAGTACTTC
cdr3_aa: CASSVGTAGETQYF

clone_size: few
j_call: TRBJ2-7
v_call: TRBV20-1
d_call: .
cdr3_nt: TGCAGTGCTATAACCGGATACGAGCAGTACTTC
cdr3_aa: CSAITGYEQYF

clone_size: many
j_call: TRBJ2-5
v_call: TRBV2
d_call: TRBD1
cdr3_nt: TGTGCCAGCAGTTTAGACAGGGGAAAACAAGAGACCCAGTACTTC
cdr3_aa: CASSLDRGKQETQYF

clone_size: many
j_call: TRBJ1-2
v_call: TRBV28
d_call: TRBD1
cdr3_nt: TGTGCCAGCAGTCTAGACAGGGTCGACTATGGCTACACCTTC
cdr3_aa: CASSLDRVDYGYTF

clone_size: .
j_call: TRBJ1-5
v_call: TRBV2
d_call: .
cdr3_nt: TGTGCCAGCAGTGCAGGGAACGGTGGACAGCCCCAGCATTTT
cdr3_aa: CASSAGNGGQPQHF

clone_size: many
j_call: TRBJ1-4
v_call: TRBV12-3/TRBV12-4
d_call: .
cdr3_nt: TGTGCCAGCATGTCCTCCCTCCCATGGAATGAAAAACTGTTTTTT
cdr3_aa: CASMSSLPWNEKLFF

clone_size: few
j_call: TRBJ1-1
v_call: TRBV18
d_call: .
cdr3_nt: TGTGCCAGCTCACCGGTTGGGGGCACGAACACTGAAGCTTTCTTT
cdr3_aa: CASSPVGGTNTEAFF

clone_size: .
j_call: TRBJ2-7
v_call: TRBV7-2
d_call: .
cdr3_nt: TGTGCCGGCAGCCTAGCGTCGCTTTACGAGCAGTACTTC
cdr3_aa: CAGSLASLYEQYF

clone_size: .
j_call: TRBJ2-7
v_call: TRBV6-1
d_call: .
cdr3_nt: TGTGCCAGCACCGGAGGGGTGGAGCAGTACTTC
cdr3_aa: CASTGGVEQYF

clone_size: .
j_call: TRBJ2-7
v_call: TRBV20-1
d_call: .
cdr3_nt: TGCAGTGCTAGAGATTCGGACAGCGCCTACGAGCAGTACTTC
cdr3_aa: CSARDSDSAYEQYF

clone_size: .
j_call: TRBJ1-1
v_call: TRBV6-2/TRBV6-3
d_call: .
cdr3_nt: TGTGCCAGCAGTTACCCAGGGGTAGGGGCCTCTTGGAACACTGAAGCTTTCTTT
cdr3_aa: CASSYPGVGASWNTEAFF

clone_size: many
j_call: TRBJ1-2
v_call: TRBV7-6
d_call: TRBD1
cdr3_nt: TGTGCCAGCAGCTCCGGACAGGGGGTACGGGGCTACACCTTC
cdr3_aa: CASSSGQGVRGYTF

clone_size: .
j_call: TRBJ2-7
v_call: TRBV11-2
d_call: TRBD1
cdr3_nt: TGTGCCAGCTTGGGGGACAGGCGTTTGGACGAGCAGTACTTC
cdr3_aa: CASLGDRRLDEQYF

clone_size: .
j_call: TRBJ2-7
v_call: TRBV7-9
d_call: .
cdr3_nt: TGTGCCAGCAGCAACCCCAGGATACAAGAGCAGTACTTC
cdr3_aa: CASSNPRIQEQYF

clone_size: .
j_call: TRBJ2-5
v_call: TRBV6-2/TRBV6-3
d_call: .
cdr3_nt: TGTGCCGGCAGTTACGGGACCTGGGCGGAGACCCAGTACTTC
cdr3_aa: CAGSYGTWAETQYF

clone_size: many
j_call: TRBJ2-7
v_call: TRBV7-9
d_call: .
cdr3_nt: TGTGCCAGCAGCTTAGCATCCGCCTTCTTCAAGGGCGAGCAGTACTTC
cdr3_aa: CASSLASAFFKGEQYF

clone_size: many
j_call: TRBJ2-7
v_call: TRBV27
d_call: .
cdr3_nt: TGTGCCAGCAGTTTAGGCAGGACTACCTACGAGCAGTACTTC
cdr3_aa: CASSLGRTTYEQYF

clone_size: .
j_call: TRBJ2-7
v_call: TRBV27
d_call: .
cdr3_nt: TGTGCCAGCAGTTTGGGAGGGGGGACCCCATACGAGCAGTACTTC
cdr3_aa: CASSLGGGTPYEQYF

clone_size: many
j_call: TRBJ2-2
v_call: TRBV11-2
d_call: TRBD1
cdr3_nt: TGTGCCAGCAGCCTCTGGACAGGGGAGGAAACCGGGGAGCTGTTTTTT
cdr3_aa: CASSLWTGEETGELFF

clone_size: many
j_call: TRBJ2-7
v_call: TRBV6-1
d_call: .
cdr3_nt: TGTGCCAGCTCAACACGTGCGGGATCCTCCTACGAGCAGTACTTC
cdr3_aa: CASSTRAGSSYEQYF

clone_size: few
j_call: TRBJ1-2
v_call: TRBV14
d_call: TRBD1
cdr3_nt: TGTGCCAGCAGTCCTCCAGGGGGAGATCTTTTCGGCTACACCTTC
cdr3_aa: CASSPPGGDLFGYTF

clone_size: .
j_call: TRBJ1-1
v_call: TRBV5-4
d_call: .
cdr3_nt: TGTGCCAGCAGCACCCAACAGGGACCGAACACTGAAGCTTTCTTT
cdr3_aa: CASSTQQGPNTEAFF

clone_size: few
j_call: TRBJ1-2
v_call: TRBV20-1
d_call: .
cdr3_nt: TGCAGTGCTAGCAAACCGATTAACTATGGCTACACCTTC
cdr3_aa: CSASKPINYGYTF

clone_size: few
j_call: TRBJ2-5
v_call: TRBV30
d_call: .
cdr3_nt: TGTGCCTGGAGTAAAGGGACCCTACAAGAGACCCAGTACTTC
cdr3_aa: CAWSKGTLQETQYF

clone_size: .
j_call: TRBJ1-5
v_call: TRBV4-3
d_call: .
cdr3_nt: TGCGCCAGCAGCCAACTCTTAGGGTATCAGCCCCAGCATTTT
cdr3_aa: CASSQLLGYQPQHF

clone_size: many
j_call: TRBJ2-5
v_call: TRBV20-1
d_call: TRBD2
cdr3_nt: TGCAGTGCTAGAGATCGCACTAGCGTAGCTGAGACCCAGTACTTC
cdr3_aa: CSARDRTSVAETQYF

clone_size: few
j_call: TRBJ2-2
v_call: TRBV15
d_call: TRBD1
cdr3_nt: TGTGCCACCCGGGACAGGGGGTCCGGGGAGCTGTTTTTT
cdr3_aa: CATRDRGSGELFF

clone_size: .
j_call: TRBJ2-5
v_call: TRBV7-2
d_call: .
cdr3_nt: TGTGCCAGCAGCTTCGGGGCAGGGTTGGAGACCCAGTACTTC
cdr3_aa: CASSFGAGLETQYF

clone_size: many
j_call: TRBJ2-5
v_call: TRBV10-1
d_call: .
cdr3_nt: TGCGCCAGCAGTTCGACAGGAACAGAGACCCAGTACTTC
cdr3_aa: CASSSTGTETQYF

clone_size: few
j_call: TRBJ1-1
v_call: TRBV6-2/TRBV6-3
d_call: .
cdr3_nt: TGTGCCAGCAGCGACGAATCTGAAGCTTTCTTT
cdr3_aa: CASSDESEAFF

clone_size: .
j_call: TRBJ2-7
v_call: TRBV7-9
d_call: TRBD2
cdr3_nt: TGTGCCAGCAGCTTAGCTAGCGGGAGCATCTACGAGCAGTACTTC
cdr3_aa: CASSLASGSIYEQYF

clone_size: many
j_call: TRBJ2-7
v_call: TRBV30
d_call: TRBD1
cdr3_nt: TGTGCCTGGAGTGTACGACAGGGCGCCGACGAGCAGTACTTC
cdr3_aa: CAWSVRQGADEQYF

clone_size: few
j_call: TRBJ2-1
v_call: TRBV7-2
d_call: .
cdr3_nt: TGTGCCAGCAGCTTAGGTGTGGGCCAGGGGAATGAGCAGTTCTTC
cdr3_aa: CASSLGVGQGNEQFF

clone_size: .
j_call: TRBJ2-7
v_call: TRBV7-9
d_call: TRBD2
cdr3_nt: TGTGCCAGCAGCCCCGGGGGACTAGCCTCTTACGAGCAGTACTTC
cdr3_aa: CASSPGGLASYEQYF

clone_size: few
j_call: TRBJ2-5
v_call: TRBV6-1
d_call: TRBD1
cdr3_nt: TGTGCCAGCAGAAGACAGGGGTACGAGACCCAGTACTTC
cdr3_aa: CASRRQGYETQYF

clone_size: many
j_call: TRBJ1-5
v_call: TRBV6-2/TRBV6-3
d_call: .
cdr3_nt: TGTGCCAGCAGTTACTCGGGGGGGGCGAGCAATCAGCCCCAGCATTTT
cdr3_aa: CASSYSGGASNQPQHF

clone_size: few
j_call: TRBJ1-6
v_call: TRBV4-3
d_call: .
cdr3_nt: TGCGCCAGCAGCCAGGGGGTGTCGGTTAATTCACCCCTCCACTTT
cdr3_aa: CASSQGVSVNSPLHF

clone_size: many
j_call: TRBJ2-7
v_call: TRBV6-1
d_call: TRBD1
cdr3_nt: TGTGCCAGCAGACTCCGGGACAGGGATTACTACGAGCAGTACTTC
cdr3_aa: CASRLRDRDYYEQYF